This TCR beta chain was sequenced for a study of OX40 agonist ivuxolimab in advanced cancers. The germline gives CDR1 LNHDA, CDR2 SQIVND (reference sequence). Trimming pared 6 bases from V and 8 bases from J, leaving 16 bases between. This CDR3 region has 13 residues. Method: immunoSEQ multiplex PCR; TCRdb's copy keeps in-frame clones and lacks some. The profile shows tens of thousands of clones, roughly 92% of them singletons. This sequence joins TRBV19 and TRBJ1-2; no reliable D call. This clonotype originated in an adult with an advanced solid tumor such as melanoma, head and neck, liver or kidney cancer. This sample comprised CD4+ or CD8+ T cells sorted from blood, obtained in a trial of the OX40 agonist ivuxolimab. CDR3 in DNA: TGTGCCAGTAGGGAGGGCCCAAGCGAGGGCTACACCTTC. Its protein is CASREGPSEGYTF.